These 5 T cell receptor beta chains originate from one sample sequenced in a study of post-analysis software for immune sequencing data. Study conclusions and caveats: The study found TRBV5-6, TRBV5-1 and TRBV20-1 among five or six TRBV segments more frequent in patients than controls.

For these TCRs, the target antigens are not known. Prepared libraries of TCR beta cDNA carried unique molecular identifiers. TCRdb ran MiXCR on the PCR reads and lists one entry per CDR3 protein. The sample has some 890,000 distinct CDR3 sequences; approximately 53% are singletons. The specimen was blood. The receptors were sampled from a girl between 5 and 17 years old with multiple sclerosis.

The V and J genes are TRBV7-3 and TRBJ2-7; no firm D call. The V end lost 2 bases, the J end lost 2 bases, and 13 bases lay between the germline ends. The germline V gene has CDR1 SGHTA and CDR2 FQGTGA. The CDR3 consists of 15 residues. For the CDR3, the DNA is TGTGCCAGCAGCTTAGGCGTGGGCGTGACCTACGAGCAGTACTTC. Translated: CASSLGVGVTYEQYF.

The V gene is TRBV6-5, the J gene TRBJ2-7; the D gene could be TRBD1 or TRBD2 (5 bases each). Trimming pared 1 base from V and 2 bases from J, leaving 12 bases between. The germline CDR1 and CDR2 sequences are MNHEY and SVGAGI. CDR3 length: 15 residues. CDR3 in DNA: TGTGCCAGCAGTTACTTGGGGGACGGTGCCTACGAGCAGTACTTC. Translated, it gives CASSYLGDGAYEQYF.

This clonotype appeared a few times. The rearrangement links TRBV29-1 to TRBJ2-2; 7 positions agree with TRBD1. The CDR3 runs to 13 residues. V lost 5 bases, J lost 6 bases, and 6 bases stayed unmatched. Per germline, CDR1 SQVTM and CDR2 ANQGSEA. The chain's CDR3 is CSVRTGDAGELFF. In DNA form, the CDR3 reads TGCAGCGTTAGGACAGGAGATGCCGGGGAGCTGTTTTTT.

The V call is TRBV20-1, the J call TRBJ2-3; 7 bases align to TRBD2. The CDR3 is made up of 12 amino acids. The V segment lost 5 bases and the J segment 8 bases; nucleotides outside the gene matches: 7. Germline CDR1 is DFQATT and CDR2 is SNEGSKA (reference sequence). The CDR3 DNA reads as TGCAGTGCTGCCCGGACTAGTGTTACGCAGTATTTT. Amino acids: CSAARTSVTQYF.

This clonotype was seen a handful of times. The V call is TRBV6-1, the J call TRBJ1-6, with D hard to call. CDR3 size: 17 residues. V gave up 5 bases and J gave up 2 bases, with 16 bases separating them. CDR1 is MNHNS, CDR2 SASEGT, per germline. This chain's CDR3 is CASSIGMPPAYNSPLHF. CDR3 DNA: TGTGCCAGCAGTATCGGTATGCCTCCGGCCTATAATTCACCCCTCCACTTT.